These 30 T cell receptor beta chains came from one sample sequenced in a study of shared clonotypes between healthy human individuals. The data were produced by immunoSEQ multiplex PCR, yet TCRdb's version contains in-frame clones alone and is incomplete. The repertoire holds 2 million to 2.5 million clones, 85% to 95% seen once, with 0.37% in the top ten. The source material was naive CD4+ T cells from PBMCs. Subset described: CD45RA+ positively selected. These receptors were obtained from a man aged 18 to 30 in good health. Some clones in this sample may be carry-over from other donors' samples.

The chain couples TRBV5-1 to TRBJ2-5; 11 bases match TRBD1. Germline V lookup: CDR1 SGHRS, CDR2 YFSETQ. This CDR3 is 15 amino acids long. V shed 4 bases and J 5 bases; nucleotides not matched to a gene: 7. The CDR3, as DNA: TGCGCCAGCAGCCCTGGACAGGGGGCAAGCGAGACCCAGTACTTC. Its protein is CASSPGQGASETQYF. The full variable domain, completed using reference TRBV5-1 and TRBJ2-5, is KAGVTQTPRYLIKTRGQQVTLSCSPISGHRSVSWYQQTPGQGLQFLFEYFSETQRNKGNFPGRFSGRQFSNSRSEMNVSTLELGDSALYLCASSPGQGASETQYFGPGTRLLVL.

As for this clone: Other DNA sequences of this sample code for an identical CDR3. This chain connects TRBV9 to TRBJ2-1; D ambiguous. V lost 2 bases and J lost 1, with 7 bases in between. Germline V gene lookup returns CDR1 SGDLS and CDR2 YYNGEE. The CDR3 runs 14 residues. CDR3 sequence reads: CASSVQSSYNEQFF. The CDR3 coding sequence is TGTGCCAGCAGCGTCCAGAGTTCCTACAATGAGCAGTTCTTC.

V gene TRBV5-1 combines with J gene TRBJ1-2; no definite D call. V shed 1 base and J shed 4 bases, with 11 bases lying between them. This CDR3 has 14 amino acids. Germline V gene lookup returns CDR1 SGHRS and CDR2 YFSETQ. CDR3 nucleotide sequence: TGCGCCAGCAGCTTGTCAGTTAGGGCCTATGGCTACACCTTC. This encodes CASSLSVRAYGYTF.

The chain combines TRBV27 with TRBJ1-1; maybe TRBD1 (5 bases). Germline V gene sequence: CDR1 MNHEY, CDR2 SMNVEV (reference sequence). The germline V and J ends were trimmed by 1 base and 3 bases, with 18 bases remaining between them. This CDR3 has 17 amino acids. For the CDR3, the DNA is TGTGCCAGCAGTTTATTCCCCGGTGGAGGGGTTGACACTGAAGCTTTCTTT. This translates into CASSLFPGGGVDTEAFF.

The chain is built from TRBV6-6 and TRBJ2-5; D gene ambiguous. The last part of the DNA fits TRBJ2-7 better; the J call may be wrong. Germline-derived CDR1 and CDR2 are MNHNY and SVGAGI (reference sequence). The CDR3 sequence is 15 residues long. CDR3 DNA sequence: TGTGCCAGCACCCCGTTGGATTCCAGGCGCTACGAGCAGTACTTC. This codes for CASTPLDSRRYEQYF.

The V gene is TRBV28, the J gene TRBJ1-3; D may be TRBD1 (5 bases). Germline assignment: CDR1 MDHEN and CDR2 SYDVKM. Trimming cost V 3 bases and J 0 bases, with 15 bases left between them. There are 17 residues in the CDR3. The CDR3: CASSFSGPDTSGNTIYF. The CDR3 bases are TGTGCCAGCAGTTTTTCTGGGCCGGACACCTCTGGAAACACCATATATTTT.

The rearrangement joins TRBV6-5 to TRBJ1-6; D is possibly TRBD1 (6 bases). The V and J ends lost 2 bases and 8 bases respectively, with 13 bases between them. The CDR3 sequence is 15 residues long. The germline gives CDR1 MNHEY, CDR2 SVGAGI. The CDR3 reads CASSYNRGPHSPLHF. For the CDR3, the DNA is TGTGCCAGCAGTTACAACCGGGGGCCACATTCACCCCTCCACTTT.

The chain has TRBV28 and TRBJ2-1, with D perhaps given as TRBD1 or TRBD2 (6 bases each). V dropped 7 bases and J dropped 0 bases, with 16 bases sitting between them. The CDR3 sequence is 16 residues long. The germline V gene encodes CDR1 MDHEN and CDR2 SYDVKM. The CDR3 is CASTSGGRGSYNEQFF. The CDR3 nucleotides are TGTGCCAGCACCTCTGGGGGGCGGGGCTCCTACAATGAGCAGTTCTTC.

The chain employs TRBV5-4 and TRBJ2-3, with D possibly matching TRBD1 (5 bases). The CDR3 loop spans 13 amino acids. With 2 bases removed from V and 5 bases from J, the gap between germline ends came to 9 bases. The germline V gene has CDR1 SGHNT and CDR2 YYREEE (reference sequence). CDR3 amino acids: CASSFQGGDTQYF. CDR3 nucleotide sequence: TGTGCCAGCAGCTTCCAGGGTGGAGATACGCAGTATTTT.

For the CDR3, the DNA is TGTGCCAGCTCTCTTTTCTCTGGGGCCAACGTCCTGACTTTC. It specifies CASSLFSGANVLTF. The chain joins TRBV14 to TRBJ2-6, with D unclear. Trimming removed 8 bases at V and 0 bases at J, with 8 bases between. The CDR3 spans 14 residues. Germline loops: CDR1 SGHDN, CDR2 FVKESK.

This rearrangement joins TRBV2 to TRBJ1-2, with 7 bases identical to TRBD1. This CDR3 comprises 13 residues. Trimming cost V 6 bases and J 6 bases; bases outside gene matches: 7. The germline V gene encodes CDR1 SNHLY and CDR2 FYNNEI. CDR3 coding DNA: TGTGCCAGCAGGGTTGACAGGGAGGATGGCTACACCTTC. It encodes CASRVDREDGYTF. The variable domain in full, with the rest retrieved from reference TRBV2 and TRBJ1-2, is EPEVTQTPSHQVTQMGQEVILRCVPISNHLYFYWYRQILGQKVEFLVSFYNNEISEKSEIFDDQFSVERPDGSNFTLKIRSTKLEDSAMYFCASRVDREDGYTFGSGTRLTVV.

The V call is TRBV9, the J call TRBJ1-2; D is unresolved. The CDR3 runs 12 residues. CDR1 and CDR2 from the germline V gene are SGDLS and YYNGEE. Between the trimmed V and J ends, which lost 3 bases and 5 bases, there was a span of 8 bases. CDR3 bases: TGTGCCAGCAGCGGCAGGCGGTATGGCTACACCTTC. It encodes CASSGRRYGYTF.

The chain joins TRBV15 to TRBJ2-3, with D uncertain. Germline loops: CDR1 LNHNV, CDR2 YYDKDF (reference sequence). The CDR3 is 16 amino acids. Trimming pared 4 bases from V and 3 bases from J, leaving 17 bases between. CDR3 protein: CATSTSGPGGTDTQYF. The CDR3 DNA sequence: TGTGCCACCAGCACCTCCGGGCCTGGTGGAACAGATACGCAGTATTTT.

The chain combines TRBV14 with TRBJ2-7, with TRBD1 identical over 9 bases. Germline CDR1 SGHDN, CDR2 FVKESK. Unmatched junction bases numbered 10, after V lost 3 bases and J lost 7 bases. This CDR3 contains 15 residues. The CDR3 loop is CASSQGQQGAGEQYF. CDR3 sequence (DNA): TGTGCCAGCAGCCAGGGACAACAGGGGGCGGGAGAGCAGTACTTC.

V is TRBV28 and J is TRBJ1-2, with a possible D match to TRBD1 (6 bases). Trimming left V 8 bases short and J 5 bases short, with 15 bases between. Per the germline V gene, CDR1 is MDHEN and CDR2 is SYDVKM. The CDR3 has 13 residues. For the CDR3, the DNA is TGTGCCAGCGGGGCTGGGGGGCCGTATGGCTACACCTTC. It yields the protein CASGAGGPYGYTF.

The chain recombines TRBV7-9 with TRBJ1-2; 8 bases match TRBD1. The CDR3 loop spans 14 amino acids. V trimming: 5 bases; J trimming: 4 bases; junction bases outside the gene matches: 6. CDR1 and CDR2 from the germline V gene are SEHNR and FQNEAQ (reference sequence). The CDR3 coding sequence is TGTGCCAGCAGCGAAACCGGGACAGGCTATGGCTACACCTTC. It yields the protein CASSETGTGYGYTF.

This clone is a singleton in its sample. J is TRBJ2-1 and V is TRBV7-3; 10 positions agree with TRBD2. Germline V gene sequence: CDR1 SGHTA, CDR2 FQGTGA. This CDR3 has 14 amino acids. V gave up 6 bases and J gave up 3 bases; unmatched junction bases: 2. The CDR3 DNA sequence: TGTGCCAGCAGGCGGACTAGCGGCTACAATGAGCAGTTCTTC. Protein: CASRRTSGYNEQFF.

The CDR3 DNA is TGTGCCAGCAGCTTAGGAGGAGGGAAGGAGACCCAGTACTTC. It specifies CASSLGGGKETQYF. The V and J genes are TRBV7-9 and TRBJ2-5, with D perhaps TRBD2 (6 bases). V lost 1 base and J lost 5, with 11 bases in between. The CDR3 spans 14 residues. Germline assignment: CDR1 SEHNR and CDR2 FQNEAQ (reference sequence). The entire variable domain, with the rest obtained from reference TRBV7-9 and TRBJ2-5, is as follows: DTGVSQNPRHKITKRGQNVTFRCDPISEHNRLYWYRQTLGQGPEFLTYFQNEAQLEKSRLLSDRFSAERPKGSFSTLEIQRTEQGDSAMYLCASSLGGGKETQYFGPGTRLLVL.

The chain has TRBV6-1 and TRBJ2-7; TRBD2 aligns across 10 bases. J was trimmed by 3 bases and V by 7 bases; bases with no gene match: 3. The CDR3 covers 13 residues. Germline values: CDR1 MNHNS, CDR2 SASEGT. The CDR3 bases are TGTGCCAGCACACGGACTAGCGGCTACGAGCAGTACTTC. Translation gives CASTRTSGYEQYF.

The rearrangement uses TRBV5-1 and TRBJ2-2; TRBD2 aligns across 9 bases. V gave up 6 bases and J gave up 1 base; unmatched junction bases: 10. The V gene's germline CDR1 is SGHRS and CDR2 YFSETQ. The CDR3 runs 17 residues. CDR3 residues: CASTRTSVRMNTGELFF. Here the CDR3 DNA reads TGCGCCAGCACTCGGACTAGCGTACGCATGAACACCGGGGAGCTGTTTTTT. Variable domain in full (rest from reference TRBV5-1 and TRBJ2-2): KAGVTQTPRYLIKTRGQQVTLSCSPISGHRSVSWYQQTPGQGLQFLFEYFSETQRNKGNFPGRFSGRQFSNSRSEMNVSTLELGDSALYLCASTRTSVRMNTGELFFGEGSRLTVL.

J is TRBJ1-4 and V is TRBV4-3; D is undetermined. Germline V gene sequence: CDR1 LGHNA, CDR2 YSLEER. Trimming took 1 base from V and 1 from J, leaving 7 bases between them. The CDR3 has 15 residues. CDR3 amino acids: CASSQGGRTNEKLFF. CDR3 nucleotides: TGCGCCAGCAGCCAAGGTGGGAGAACTAATGAAAAACTGTTTTTT.

This chain connects TRBV7-8 to TRBJ2-3, with 10 bases lining up with TRBD1. Looked up from germline, CDR1 is SGHVS and CDR2 is FQNEAQ. The CDR3 contains 20 residues. Trimming at V came to 5 bases and at J to 0 bases, leaving 17 bases not matched to a gene. The CDR3 coding sequence is TGTGCCAGCAGCCCCTCACCGGGACAGGGGAAGATATTGAGCACAGATACGCAGTATTTT. The encoded protein is CASSPSPGQGKILSTDTQYF.

The chain recombines TRBV28 with TRBJ2-1, with 9 nucleotides matching TRBD2. This CDR3 has 15 amino acids. The V and J ends lost 2 bases and 12 bases, in that order; junction bases with no gene match: 11. Germline V lookup: CDR1 MDHEN, CDR2 SYDVKM. CDR3 loop: CASSLGLAGPVAQFF. The CDR3 DNA is TGTGCCAGCAGTTTAGGGCTAGCGGGACCCGTTGCGCAGTTCTTC.

The chain employs TRBV18 and TRBJ1-5; the D is unclear. Trimming removed 2 bases at V and 3 bases at J, with 8 bases between. Germline lookup yields CDR1 KGHSH and CDR2 LQKENI. This CDR3 comprises 14 residues. DNA of the CDR3: TGTGCCAGCTCACCAGACACCCTCAATCAGCCCCAGCATTTT. As protein: CASSPDTLNQPQHF.

This clone has just one count. This sequence joins TRBV25-1 and TRBJ2-1; TRBD2 matches 7 bases. Trimming took 3 bases from V and 10 from J; bases not matched to a gene: 15. Per the germline V gene, CDR1 is MGHDK and CDR2 is SYGVNS. The CDR3 extends over 16 amino acids. DNA of the CDR3: TGTGCCAGCAGTGATGCTAGGACTAGAGAGGTGGACGAGCAGTTCTTC. Translation gives CASSDARTREVDEQFF.

The V call is TRBV4-2, the J call TRBJ2-3; 10 bases are a match to TRBD1. CDR1 and CDR2 from the germline V gene are LGHNA and YNFKEQ. The CDR3 sequence is 16 residues long. The trim removed 2 bases at V and 1 base at J, leaving 3 bases unmatched. The CDR3 here is CASSQTGTGGTDTQYF. The CDR3, as DNA: TGTGCCAGCAGCCAAACCGGGACAGGGGGCACAGATACGCAGTATTTT.

This chain joins TRBV2 and TRBJ2-5; either TRBD1 or TRBD2 may fit D (6 bases each). The CDR3 has 14 residues. V lost 4 bases, J lost 2 bases, and 11 bases lay in between. In germline, CDR1 is SNHLY, CDR2 FYNNEI. This CDR3 reads CASSGGTIQETQYF. In DNA, the CDR3 is TGTGCCAGCAGTGGCGGGACAATTCAAGAGACCCAGTACTTC.

V is TRBV19 and J is TRBJ1-2; 7 positions match TRBD1. The CDR3 is 15 amino acids. The germline gives CDR1 LNHDA, CDR2 SQIVND (reference sequence). After removal of 5 bases from V and 5 bases from J, the junction contained 11 bases not matched to a gene. CDR3 amino acids: CASSGRGRGRYGYTF. The CDR3 DNA reads TGTGCCAGTAGTGGACGTGGCAGGGGGAGGTATGGCTACACCTTC.

The chain is built from TRBV18 and TRBJ2-1; the D is unclear. This CDR3 is 15 amino acids long. From germline, CDR1 is KGHSH and CDR2 LQKENI. Trimming shortened V by 3 bases and J by 4 bases, and 13 bases separated the two germline ends. The CDR3 region has the DNA TGTGCCAGCTCACCCGGCTTAGGGATTTACAATGAGCAGTTCTTC. Its protein product is CASSPGLGIYNEQFF.

V usage is TRBV7-9 and J usage is TRBJ1-2, with TRBD1 matching 10 bases. Looked up from germline, CDR1 is SEHNR and CDR2 is FQNEAQ (reference sequence). J lost 3 bases, V lost 5 bases, and 3 bases had no gene match. The length of the CDR3 is 14 residues. The CDR3 is CASSQGTGDYGYTF. In nucleotides, the CDR3 is TGTGCCAGCAGCCAAGGGACAGGGGACTATGGCTACACCTTC.